This T cell receptor beta chain is drawn from a study of blood T cell repertoires in COVID-19. Background on the study: Researchers got acute and convalescent COVID-19 samples from the United States, Italy and Spain. The analysed material was cDNA or gDNA that came from T cells, B-cell-depleted T cells, or PBMCs.

V was shortened by 1 base and J by 4 bases, with 7 bases between the two germline ends. The CDR3 is made up of 14 amino acids. Germline V gene data show CDR1 as LGHDT and CDR2 as YNNKEL (reference sequence). In the original processing: By means of reference gene primer amplification, nucleated cell counts were estimated. Data came from immunoSEQ multiplex PCR; TCRdb stores just in-frame clones and leaves some out. Clonal size and the V and J genes are those of that table, whereas D and trimming came from the DNA. The sample records more than 50,000 clones, more than 80% being singletons. Worth noting for this clone: This specimen includes other DNA sequences encoding the same CDR3.

The chain employs TRBV3-1 (or the pseudogene TRBV3-2) and TRBJ2-2; weak D call: TRBD2 (5 bases). The source is a man older than 75 with acute or convalescent COVID-19. The material sequenced was peripheral blood. The CDR3 DNA reads TGTGCCAGCAGCCAAGGGACTGGCACCGGGGAGCTGTTTTTT. Translation: CASSQGTGTGELFF.